The 5 T cell receptor beta chains below all came from one sample that was sequenced in a study of siplizumab effects on memory and regulatory T cells. The protocol was immunoSEQ multiplex PCR, while the TCRdb copy is restricted to in-frame clones and leaves out a portion. The table lists tens of thousands of clones, over 80% of them singletons, with 1.5% in the top ten. What was sequenced was Tregs sorted from blood. Receptor source: a human donor in good health.

This clone was observed once. The V call is TRBV6-5, the J call TRBJ1-2, with unresolved D. V was pared by 4 bases and J by 3 bases, with 18 bases between. The CDR3 is 16 amino acids. Germline CDR1 is MNHEY and CDR2 is SVGAGI. CDR3 sequence: CASSFSGSGRDYGYTF. Written as DNA, the CDR3 is TGTGCCAGCAGTTTCTCTGGGTCCGGGAGGGACTATGGCTACACCTTC.

This clone was found a few times. The DNA for the CDR3 is TGCAGCGGGGGGCAGGGGGTGGACACCGGGGAGCTGTTTTTT. This translates into CSGGQGVDTGELFF. The chain couples TRBV29-1 to TRBJ2-2; 7 bases align to TRBD1. From germline, CDR1 is SQVTM and CDR2 ANQGSEA. V lost 7 bases and J lost 3; bases outside the gene matches: 8. The CDR3 contains 14 residues.

This chain connects TRBV19 to TRBJ1-2; D is unresolved. The germline V gene encodes CDR1 LNHDA and CDR2 SQIVND (reference sequence). This CDR3 is 12 amino acids long. V lost 10 bases to trimming and J lost 7 bases, with 16 bases between them. The CDR3 DNA follows: TGTGCCACCTCCCGGTTGGGGATTGGCTACACCTTC. Its protein product is CATSRLGIGYTF.

The V call is TRBV12-5, the J call TRBJ2-5; possibly TRBD1 or TRBD2 for D (5 bases each). The CDR3 totals 15 residues. Germline V gene lookup returns CDR1 LGHNT and CDR2 FRNRAP. V lost 0 bases, J lost 4 bases, and 12 bases lay in between. The CDR3, as DNA: TGTGCTAGTGGTTTGGTACCGGCAGGGACAGAGACCCAGTACTTC. The encoded protein is CASGLVPAGTETQYF.

The V gene is TRBV19, the J gene TRBJ2-1; D is perhaps TRBD1 or TRBD2 (7 bases each). Germline V gene sequence: CDR1 LNHDA, CDR2 SQIVND (reference sequence). V lost 9 bases and J 5 bases, leaving 14 bases between the germline ends. This CDR3 region has 13 residues. The CDR3 protein is CASQGGDDNEQFF. For the CDR3, the DNA is TGTGCCAGCCAGGGGGGGGATGACAATGAGCAGTTCTTC.